What follows is one TCR beta chain and its context. One junction end does not reproduce the germline sequence, and a read error may be involved. The CDR3 covers 18 residues. From germline, CDR1 is SNHLY and CDR2 FYNNEI. With 60 Vbeta and 13 Jbeta primers, the PCR was carried out. Measured with immunoSEQ multiplex PCR; TCRdb has only the in-frame clones, and not every one. The sample has some 150,000 clones; approximately 80% are singletons. The source of the sample is a study of cytomegalovirus exposure and HLA in healthy donors. This TCR derives from a male donor in good health and CMV-seronegative. This chain links TRBV2 with TRBJ2-6; 7 nucleotides align to TRBD2. Sequenced input: PBMCs. CDR3 amino acids: CASSREGLSRSGANGLTF. CDR3 sequence (DNA): TGTGCCAGCAGTAGGGAGGGCCTTTCTAGATCTGGGGCCAACGGCCTGACTTTC.